This T cell receptor (beta chain) was sequenced in a study of blood T cell repertoires in COVID-19. Study-wide context: Some COVID-19 samples were acute and others convalescent; all came from the United States, Italy and Spain.

V dropped 4 bases and J dropped 0; count of bases not matched to a gene: 3. The CDR3 sequence is 14 residues long. The V gene's germline CDR1 is SGHNT and CDR2 YYREEE (reference sequence). The method was immunoSEQ multiplex PCR; TCRdb's version includes in-frame clones alone and lacks a portion of them. The table lists approximately 66,000 clones, roughly 90% of them singletons, with around 21% in the top ten. The chain carries TRBV5-4 and TRBJ1-1, with TRBD1 matching 7 bases. The source material was peripheral blood. This TCR derives from a woman between 50 and 59 years old with active or convalescent COVID-19. The CDR3 reads CASSLTGVNTEAFF. CDR3 DNA sequence: TGTGCCAGCAGCCTAACAGGGGTGAACACTGAAGCTTTCTTT. Full variable domain (outside the CDR3, taken from reference TRBV5-4 and TRBJ1-1): ETGVTQSPTHLIKTRGQQVTLRCSSQSGHNTVSWYQQALGQGPQFIFQYYREEENGRGNFPPRFSGLQFPNYSSELNVNALELDDSALYLCASSLTGVNTEAFFGQGTRLTVV.